The sequence of this T cell receptor beta chain was determined in a study of cytomegalovirus exposure and HLA in healthy donors. Both 60 Vbeta primers and 13 Jbeta primers went into the PCR. Data came from immunoSEQ multiplex PCR; TCRdb stores just in-frame clones and leaves some out. The sample has more than 150,000 clones, 65% to 85% seen once; the top ten hold under 1.5%. Germline CDR1 KGHSH, CDR2 LQKENI. With V trimmed by 1 base and J by 4 bases, 8 bases remained unmatched. The length of the CDR3 is 16 residues. Study-wide results and caveats: In a later analysis, productive TCRs from donors in an Asian-associated ancestry cluster reportedly carried fewer N-insertions than the cohort mean.

As to this clone: As yet, its antigen is unknown.

The rearrangement uses TRBV18 and TRBJ2-5; the match to TRBD2 covers 8 bases. The sequence derives from a man in his forties or fifties in good health and CMV-seropositive. The sample was PBMCs. The DNA for the CDR3 is TGTGCCAGCTCACCACGGGTTTTTGCGGGAGGAGAGACCCAGTACTTC. This sequence encodes CASSPRVFAGGETQYF.